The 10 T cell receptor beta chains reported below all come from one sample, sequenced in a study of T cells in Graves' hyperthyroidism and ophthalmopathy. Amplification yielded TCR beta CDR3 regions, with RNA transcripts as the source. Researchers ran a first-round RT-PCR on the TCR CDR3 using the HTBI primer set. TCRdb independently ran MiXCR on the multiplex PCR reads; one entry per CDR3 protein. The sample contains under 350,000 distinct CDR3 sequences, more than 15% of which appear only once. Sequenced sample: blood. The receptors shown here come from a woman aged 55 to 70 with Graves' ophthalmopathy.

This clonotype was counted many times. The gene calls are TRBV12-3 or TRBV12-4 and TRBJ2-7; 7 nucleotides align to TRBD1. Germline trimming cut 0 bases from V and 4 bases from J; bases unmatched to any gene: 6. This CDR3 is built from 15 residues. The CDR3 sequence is CASSLAGGGRYEQYF. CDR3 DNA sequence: TGTGCCAGCAGTTTAGCAGGGGGCGGGCGATACGAGCAGTACTTC.

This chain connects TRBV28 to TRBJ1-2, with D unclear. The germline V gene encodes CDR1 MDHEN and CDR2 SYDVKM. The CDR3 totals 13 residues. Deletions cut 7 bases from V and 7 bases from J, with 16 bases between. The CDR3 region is CASTGEPGRGYTF. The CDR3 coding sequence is TGTGCCAGCACCGGAGAACCTGGACGTGGCTACACCTTC.

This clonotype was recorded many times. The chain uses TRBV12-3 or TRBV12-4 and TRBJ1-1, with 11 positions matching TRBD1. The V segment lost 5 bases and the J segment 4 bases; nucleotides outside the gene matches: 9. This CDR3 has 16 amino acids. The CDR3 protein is CASSRTGGLAGTEAFF. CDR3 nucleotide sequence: TGTGCCAGCAGTCGGACAGGGGGCCTAGCGGGCACTGAAGCTTTCTTT.

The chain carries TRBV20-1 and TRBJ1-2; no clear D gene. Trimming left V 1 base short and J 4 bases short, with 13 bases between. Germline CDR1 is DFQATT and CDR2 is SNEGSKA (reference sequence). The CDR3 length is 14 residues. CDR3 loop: CSARVAGSPYGYTF. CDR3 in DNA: TGCAGTGCTAGAGTCGCTGGGAGTCCCTATGGCTACACCTTC.

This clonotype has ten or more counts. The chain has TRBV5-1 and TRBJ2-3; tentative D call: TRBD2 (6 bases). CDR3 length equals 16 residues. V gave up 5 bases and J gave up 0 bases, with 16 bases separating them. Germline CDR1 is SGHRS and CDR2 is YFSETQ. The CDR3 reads CASRVPVGTSTDTQYF. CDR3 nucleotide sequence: TGCGCCAGCAGGGTACCAGTGGGGACTAGCACAGATACGCAGTATTTT.

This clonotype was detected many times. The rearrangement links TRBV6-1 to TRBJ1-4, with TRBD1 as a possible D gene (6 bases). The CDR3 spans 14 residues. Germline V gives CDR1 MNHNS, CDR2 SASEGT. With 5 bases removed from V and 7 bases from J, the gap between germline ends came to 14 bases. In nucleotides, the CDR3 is TGTGCCAGCAGTCAGGGGATCGGGTTTGAAAAACTGTTTTTT. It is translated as CASSQGIGFEKLFF.

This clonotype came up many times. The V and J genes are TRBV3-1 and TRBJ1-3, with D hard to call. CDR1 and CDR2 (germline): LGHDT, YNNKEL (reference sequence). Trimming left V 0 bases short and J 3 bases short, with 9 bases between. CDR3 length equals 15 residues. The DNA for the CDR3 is TGTGCCAGCAGCCAAGATACACCTATTGGAAACACCATATATTTT. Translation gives CASSQDTPIGNTIYF. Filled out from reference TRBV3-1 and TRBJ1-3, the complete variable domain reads DTAVSQTPKYLVTQMGNDKSIKCEQNLGHDTMYWYKQDSKKFLKIMFSYNNKELIINETVPNRFSPKSPDKAHLNLHINSLELGDSAVYFCASSQDTPIGNTIYFGEGSWLTVV.

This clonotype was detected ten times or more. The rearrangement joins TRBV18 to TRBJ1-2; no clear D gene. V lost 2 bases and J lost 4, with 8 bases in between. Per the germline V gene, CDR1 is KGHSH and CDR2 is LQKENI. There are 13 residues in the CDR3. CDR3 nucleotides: TGTGCCAGCTCACCAGGCGGGATCTATGGCTACACCTTC. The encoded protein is CASSPGGIYGYTF.

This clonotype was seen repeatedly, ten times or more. The CDR3 loop is CASSPGLQSYEQYF. For the CDR3, the DNA is TGTGCCAGCAGCCCGGGACTCCAATCCTACGAGCAGTACTTC. V and J are TRBV7-9 and TRBJ2-7; possibly TRBD2 for D (6 bases). Germline lookup yields CDR1 SEHNR and CDR2 FQNEAQ (reference sequence). Trimming left V 5 bases short and J 1 base short, with 12 bases between. This CDR3 spans 14 amino acids. Looking up the rest from reference TRBV7-9 and TRBJ2-7 gives the full variable domain: DTGVSQNPRHKITKRGQNVTFRCDPISEHNRLYWYRQTLGQGPEFLTYFQNEAQLEKSRLLSDRFSAERPKGSFSTLEIQRTEQGDSAMYLCASSPGLQSYEQYFGPGTRLTVT.

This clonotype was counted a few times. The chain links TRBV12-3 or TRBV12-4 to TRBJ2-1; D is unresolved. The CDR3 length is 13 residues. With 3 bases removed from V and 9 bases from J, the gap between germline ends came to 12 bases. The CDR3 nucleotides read TGTGCCAGCAGTTTTCTTTTAGACGGTGAGCAGTTCTTC. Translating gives CASSFLLDGEQFF.